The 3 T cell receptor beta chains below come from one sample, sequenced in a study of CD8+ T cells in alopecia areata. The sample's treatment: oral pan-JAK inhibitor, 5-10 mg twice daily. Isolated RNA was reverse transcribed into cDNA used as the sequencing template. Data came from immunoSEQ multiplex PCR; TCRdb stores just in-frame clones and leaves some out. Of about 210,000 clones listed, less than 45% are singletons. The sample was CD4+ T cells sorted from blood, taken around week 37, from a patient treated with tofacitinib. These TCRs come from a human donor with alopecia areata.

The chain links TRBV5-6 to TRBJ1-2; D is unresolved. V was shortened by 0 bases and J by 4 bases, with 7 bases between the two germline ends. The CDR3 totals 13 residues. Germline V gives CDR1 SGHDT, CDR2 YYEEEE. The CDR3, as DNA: TGTGCCAGCAGCTTGGGGCCAGCCTATGGCTACACCTTC. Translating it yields CASSLGPAYGYTF. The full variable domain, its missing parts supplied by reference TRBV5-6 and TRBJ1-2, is DAGVTQSPTHLIKTRGQQVTLRCSPKSGHDTVSWYQQALGQGPQFIFQYYEEEERQRGNFPDRFSGHQFPNYSSELNVNALLLGDSALYLCASSLGPAYGYTFGSGTRLTVV.

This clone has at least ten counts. CDR3 protein: CASSLGTGRDEQYF. DNA of the CDR3: TGTGCCAGCAGTCTTGGGACAGGGAGAGACGAGCAGTACTTC. This chain uses TRBV6-1 with TRBJ2-7; 9 bases align to TRBD1. CDR1 and CDR2 (germline): MNHNS, SASEGT. Unmatched junction bases numbered 7, after V lost 5 bases and J lost 5 bases. The CDR3 runs to 14 residues.

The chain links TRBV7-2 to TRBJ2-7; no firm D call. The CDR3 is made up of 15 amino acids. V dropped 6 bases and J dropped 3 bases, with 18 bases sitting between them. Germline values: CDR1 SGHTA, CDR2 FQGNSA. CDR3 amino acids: CASRPAPERSYEQYF. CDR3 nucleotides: TGTGCCAGCAGACCCGCACCCGAACGGAGCTACGAGCAGTACTTC.